This T cell receptor beta chain was recorded in a study of CD8+ T cells in alopecia areata. The CDR3 totals 14 residues. V lost 9 bases, J lost 3 bases, and 8 bases stayed unmatched. CDR1 MNHEY and CDR2 SMNVEV come from the germline V gene (reference sequence). TCR sequencing used cDNA made by reverse transcription of extracted RNA. Using immunoSEQ multiplex PCR, the repertoire was profiled, and TCRdb retains in-frame clones only, with some absent. The sample shows approximately 31,000 clones, roughly 80% of them seen only once. Sequencing input: NKG2D-low CD8+ T cells sorted from blood. The receptor was isolated from a human donor with alopecia areata. The rearrangement joins TRBV27 to TRBJ2-1, with 7 bases aligning to TRBD1. The CDR3: CASYHRGLYNEQFF. The DNA for the CDR3 is TGTGCCAGTTACCACAGGGGTCTCTACAATGAGCAGTTCTTC.